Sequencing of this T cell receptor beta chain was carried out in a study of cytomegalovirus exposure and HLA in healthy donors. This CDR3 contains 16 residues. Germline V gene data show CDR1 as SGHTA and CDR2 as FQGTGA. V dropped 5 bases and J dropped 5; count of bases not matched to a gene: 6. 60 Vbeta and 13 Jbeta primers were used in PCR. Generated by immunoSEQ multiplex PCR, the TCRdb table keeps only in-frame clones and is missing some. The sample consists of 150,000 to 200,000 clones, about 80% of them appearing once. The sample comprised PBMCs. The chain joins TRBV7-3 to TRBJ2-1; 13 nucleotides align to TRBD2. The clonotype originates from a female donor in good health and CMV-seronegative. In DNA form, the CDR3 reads TGTGCCAGCAGCCCCCGGACTAGCGGGAGCCACAATGAGCAGTTCTTC. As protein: CASSPRTSGSHNEQFF.